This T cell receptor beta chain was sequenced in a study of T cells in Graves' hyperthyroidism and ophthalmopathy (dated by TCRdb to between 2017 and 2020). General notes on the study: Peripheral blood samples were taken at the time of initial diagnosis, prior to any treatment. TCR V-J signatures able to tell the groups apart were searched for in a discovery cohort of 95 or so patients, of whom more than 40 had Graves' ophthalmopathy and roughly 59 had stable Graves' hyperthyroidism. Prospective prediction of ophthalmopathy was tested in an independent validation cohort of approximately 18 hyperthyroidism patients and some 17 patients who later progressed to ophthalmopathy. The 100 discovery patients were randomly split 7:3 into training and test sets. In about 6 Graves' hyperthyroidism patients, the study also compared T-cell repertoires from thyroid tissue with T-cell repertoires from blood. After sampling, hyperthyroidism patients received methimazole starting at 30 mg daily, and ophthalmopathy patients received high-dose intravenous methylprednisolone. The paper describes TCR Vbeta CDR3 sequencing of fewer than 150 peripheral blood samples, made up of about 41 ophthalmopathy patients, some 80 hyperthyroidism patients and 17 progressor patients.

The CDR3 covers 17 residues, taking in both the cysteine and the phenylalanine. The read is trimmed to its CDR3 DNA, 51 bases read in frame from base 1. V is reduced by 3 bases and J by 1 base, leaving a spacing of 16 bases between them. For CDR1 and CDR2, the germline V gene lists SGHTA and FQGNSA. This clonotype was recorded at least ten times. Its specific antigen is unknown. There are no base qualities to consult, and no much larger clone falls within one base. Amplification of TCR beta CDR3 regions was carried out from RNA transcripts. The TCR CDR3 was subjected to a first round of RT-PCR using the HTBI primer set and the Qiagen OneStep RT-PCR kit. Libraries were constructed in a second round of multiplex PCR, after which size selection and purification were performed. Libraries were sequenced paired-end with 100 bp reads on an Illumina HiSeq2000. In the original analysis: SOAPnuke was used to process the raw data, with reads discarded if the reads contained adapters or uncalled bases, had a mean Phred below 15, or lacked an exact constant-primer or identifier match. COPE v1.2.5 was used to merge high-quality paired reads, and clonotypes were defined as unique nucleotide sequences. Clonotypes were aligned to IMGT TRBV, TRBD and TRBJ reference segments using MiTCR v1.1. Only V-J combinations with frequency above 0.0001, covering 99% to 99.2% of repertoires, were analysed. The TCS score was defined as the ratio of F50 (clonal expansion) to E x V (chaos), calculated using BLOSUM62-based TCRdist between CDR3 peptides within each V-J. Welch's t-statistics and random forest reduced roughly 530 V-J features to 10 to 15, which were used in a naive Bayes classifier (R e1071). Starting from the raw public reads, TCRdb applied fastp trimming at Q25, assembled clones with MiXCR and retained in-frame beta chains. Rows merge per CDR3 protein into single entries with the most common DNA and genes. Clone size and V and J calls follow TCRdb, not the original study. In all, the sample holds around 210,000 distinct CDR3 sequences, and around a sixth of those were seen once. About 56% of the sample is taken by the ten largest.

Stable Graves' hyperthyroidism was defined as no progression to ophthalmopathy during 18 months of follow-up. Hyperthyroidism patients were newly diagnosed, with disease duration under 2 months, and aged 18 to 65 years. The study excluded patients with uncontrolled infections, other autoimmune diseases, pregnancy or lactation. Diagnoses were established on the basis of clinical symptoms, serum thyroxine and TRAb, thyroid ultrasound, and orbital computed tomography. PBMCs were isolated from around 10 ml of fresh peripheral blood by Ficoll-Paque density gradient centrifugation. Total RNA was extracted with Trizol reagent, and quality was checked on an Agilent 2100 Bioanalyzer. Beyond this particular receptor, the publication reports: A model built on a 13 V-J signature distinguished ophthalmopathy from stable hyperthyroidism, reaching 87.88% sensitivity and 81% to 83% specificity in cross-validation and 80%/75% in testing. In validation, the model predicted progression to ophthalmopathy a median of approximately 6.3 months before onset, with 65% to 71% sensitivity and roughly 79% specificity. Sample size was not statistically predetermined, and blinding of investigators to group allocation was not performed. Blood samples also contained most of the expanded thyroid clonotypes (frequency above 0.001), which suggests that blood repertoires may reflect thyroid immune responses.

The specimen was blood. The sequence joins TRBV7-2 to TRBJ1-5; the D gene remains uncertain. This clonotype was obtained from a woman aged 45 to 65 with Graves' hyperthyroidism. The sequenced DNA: TGTGCCAGCAGCTTTAGGGCGCATCCGGGGAGCAATCAGCCCCAGCATTTT. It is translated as CASSFRAHPGSNQPQHF. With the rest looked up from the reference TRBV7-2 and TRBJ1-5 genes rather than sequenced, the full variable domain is GAGVSQSPSNKVTEKGKDVELRCDPISGHTALYWYRQSLGQGLEFLIYFQGNSAPDKSGLPSDRFSAERTGGSVSTLTIQRTQQEDSAVYLCASSFRAHPGSNQPQHFGDGTRLSIL.